This TCR beta chain was recovered during a study of shared clonotypes between healthy human individuals. This table comes from immunoSEQ multiplex PCR, and its TCRdb copy is limited to in-frame clones, with some not included. Here the sample spans approximately 1,000,000 clones, about 72% being singletons. This clone was seen many times. Per germline, CDR1 SGHAT and CDR2 FQNNGV. After removal of 5 bases from V and 3 bases from J, the junction contained 6 bases not matched to a gene. There are 15 residues in the CDR3. The chain links TRBV11-2 to TRBJ2-2; 7 bases align to TRBD2. The sequenced sample was memory CD4+ T cells from PBMCs. The subset denotes: CD45RA-negative fraction. This TCR was sampled from a man between 18 and 35 years old in good health. Some clones in this sample may be carry-over from other donors' samples. The CDR3 coding sequence is TGTGCCAGCAGCGCATTTGCGGGGGACACCGGGGAGCTGTTTTTT. As protein: CASSAFAGDTGELFF.